Below are 6 T cell receptor beta chains sequenced from a single sample in a study of PD-1 blockade in classical Hodgkin lymphoma. Assay: immunoSEQ multiplex PCR; the TCRdb copy retains only in-frame clones and omits some. The sample records more than 90,000 clones, roughly four fifths being singletons. Relapse was seen in all patients after autologous stem cell transplantation, and brentuximab vedotin exposure was variable. Source: peripheral blood mononuclear cells (PBMCs), taken before the second cycle of nivolumab. All receptors come from a human donor with classical Hodgkin lymphoma.

This rearrangement joins TRBV11-2 to TRBJ1-1, with D possibly matching TRBD1 (5 bases). Germline V gene lookup returns CDR1 SGHAT and CDR2 FQNNGV. V lost 7 bases, J lost 3 bases, and 12 bases lay in between. This CDR3 comprises 13 residues. CDR3 coding DNA: TGTGCCAGCAACTCAGAGGGGTACACTGAAGCTTTCTTT. Its translation: CASNSEGYTEAFF.

The chain is built from TRBV11-2 and TRBJ1-3, with 8 nucleotides matching TRBD1. Germline CDR1 reads SGHAT; CDR2 reads FQNNGV. V was pared by 4 bases and J by 7 bases, with 12 bases of the junction left unmatched. The CDR3 is 16 residues long. Here the CDR3 DNA reads TGTGCCAGCAGCTCGTTTCAGGGGGCTCGAGGTAACACCATATATTTT. This sequence encodes CASSSFQGARGNTIYF.

This chain links TRBV28 with TRBJ2-1, with 13 bases that match TRBD2. There are 20 residues in the CDR3. Germline V gene sequence: CDR1 MDHEN, CDR2 SYDVKM. Unmatched junction bases numbered 12, after V lost 4 bases and J lost 0 bases. In DNA, the CDR3 is TGTGCCAGCAGTTCCAATGGACTAGCGGGAGTGGGGGGCTCCTACAATGAGCAGTTCTTC. Translating it yields CASSSNGLAGVGGSYNEQFF.

This clone showed up just once. V and J are TRBV10-3 and TRBJ2-7; the match to TRBD2 covers 11 bases. The ends lost 6 bases at V and 6 bases at J; junction bases unmatched: 7. CDR3 length: 14 residues. Germline CDR1 is ENHRY and CDR2 is SYGVKD. CDR3 DNA: TGTGCCATCAGCGGGACTAGCGGAATTGCCGAGCAGTACTTC. Amino acids: CAISGTSGIAEQYF.

The J gene is TRBJ2-5, the V gene TRBV11-2, with D unresolved. The CDR3 runs to 15 residues. Germline V gene lookup returns CDR1 SGHAT and CDR2 FQNNGV. V lost 1 base and J lost 0, with 9 bases in between. CDR3 loop: CASSLGGEYQETQYF. In nucleotides, the CDR3 is TGTGCCAGCAGCTTAGGCGGAGAGTACCAAGAGACCCAGTACTTC.

The V and J genes are TRBV5-4 and TRBJ2-1, with 10 bases fitting TRBD2. The CDR3 is 17 residues long. Germline V gene sequence: CDR1 SGHNT, CDR2 YYREEE (reference sequence). Germline trimming cut 4 bases from V and 7 bases from J; bases unmatched to any gene: 14. This CDR3 is CASSPGVAGGVRNEQFF. DNA for the CDR3: TGTGCCAGCAGCCCGGGGGTAGCGGGAGGTGTTAGGAATGAGCAGTTCTTC.